The rows below give T cell receptor beta chains drawn from one sample of a study of blood T cells in healthy people across ages. TCRdb fed the 5' RACE reads into MiXCR, producing one record per CDR3 protein. The table lists approximately 900,000 distinct CDR3 sequences, about 48% of them singletons. Sequences were obtained from blood. These receptors were collected from a man younger than 45 in good health. Both conserved end residues are part of each CDR3. The order of the fields is V gene, J gene, D gene, clone size, CDR3 protein, CDR3 DNA. The D gene is left open where the match is weak. For some rows the clone size is stated as once, few or many, or as a class when expanded; others skip it.

TRBV5-1	TRBJ1-5	-	few	CASRYGDNQPQHF	TGCGCCAGCAGATATGGGGACAATCAGCCCCAGCATTTT
TRBV2	TRBJ2-7	TRBD1	-	CASRTGPSYEQYF	TGTGCCAGCCGGACAGGACCATCCTACGAGCAGTACTTC
TRBV12-3/TRBV12-4	TRBJ2-7	-	few	CASSLGATPYEQYF	TGTGCCAGCAGTTTGGGGGCCACCCCCTACGAGCAGTACTTC
TRBV3-1	TRBJ2-7	-	once	CASSRDLRGEQYF	TGTGCCAGCAGCCGGGACCTCAGGGGCGAGCAGTACTTC
TRBV7-2	TRBJ2-3	-	-	CASSSQEGGGAGKQYF	TGTGCCAGCAGCTCCCAAGAGGGAGGGGGCGCGGGAAAGCAGTATTTT
TRBV24-1	TRBJ2-2	TRBD1	-	CATSGDRASTGELFF	TGTGCCACCAGTGGGGACAGGGCCAGCACCGGGGAGCTGTTTTTT
TRBV6-5	TRBJ2-4	-	-	CASSPGQNLAKNIQYF	TGTGCCAGCAGTCCTGGACAGAATCTAGCCAAAAACATTCAGTACTTC
TRBV11-2	TRBJ2-2	-	-	CASSFMASGELFF	TGTGCCAGCAGCTTCATGGCGAGCGGGGAGCTGTTTTTT
TRBV20-1	TRBJ2-7	-	-	CSASNGVHEQYF	TGCAGTGCTAGCAATGGAGTCCACGAGCAGTACTTC
TRBV4-1	TRBJ1-2	-	-	CASSQGDRLGGYTF	TGCGCCAGCAGCCAAGGAGACAGGCTGGGGGGCTACACCTTC
TRBV24-1	TRBJ2-3	TRBD1	-	CATSDPGQGGTDTQYF	TGTGCCACCAGTGACCCTGGACAGGGCGGGACAGATACGCAGTATTTT
TRBV9	TRBJ2-1	-	-	CASSVAAVLDNEQFF	TGTGCCAGCAGCGTGGCAGCGGTGCTCGACAATGAGCAGTTCTTC
TRBV30	TRBJ1-2	TRBD1	-	CAWTGQEYGYTF	TGTGCCTGGACCGGACAGGAATATGGCTACACCTTC
TRBV20-1	TRBJ2-1	TRBD2	few	CSALPSTSGGRRNEQFF	TGCAGTGCTCTCCCCTCGACTAGCGGGGGCCGACGGAATGAGCAGTTCTTC
TRBV6-5	TRBJ2-7	TRBD2	-	CASSYSTSGGDNEQYF	TGTGCCAGCAGTTACTCGACTAGCGGGGGGGACAATGAGCAGTACTTC
TRBV11-3	TRBJ1-1	-	-	CASSPRDGSGTEAFF	TGTGCCAGCAGCCCACGGGACGGATCGGGCACTGAAGCTTTCTTT
TRBV29-1	TRBJ2-5	TRBD2	-	CSVDSLGAGGQETQYF	TGCAGCGTTGATAGTCTGGGTGCGGGAGGACAAGAGACCCAGTACTTC
TRBV6-2/TRBV6-3	TRBJ1-1	-	-	CASRPTGVEAFF	TGTGCCAGCAGACCCACTGGGGTTGAAGCTTTCTTT
TRBV20-1	TRBJ2-3	TRBD2	few	CSAQAPGGGRSTDTQYF	TGCAGTGCTCAAGCACCTGGGGGAGGGAGGAGCACAGATACGCAGTATTTT
TRBV20-1	TRBJ1-1	-	few	CSANKDGNTEAFF	TGCAGTGCTAACAAAGATGGCAACACTGAAGCTTTCTTT
TRBV20-1	TRBJ1-2	TRBD1	-	CSATSSGTGHNYGYTF	TGCAGTGCTACCAGTTCCGGGACAGGCCATAACTATGGCTACACCTTC
TRBV4-2	TRBJ2-3	-	-	CASRARGVTDTQYF	TGTGCCAGCAGAGCTAGGGGGGTCACAGATACGCAGTATTTT
TRBV2	TRBJ2-5	-	few	CASSEREAVQETQYF	TGTGCCAGCAGTGAACGCGAAGCAGTCCAAGAGACCCAGTACTTC
TRBV11-1	TRBJ2-1	-	-	CASSPRLSYNEQFF	TGTGCCAGCAGCCCCAGGCTGTCCTACAATGAGCAGTTCTTC
TRBV12-3/TRBV12-4	TRBJ2-7	-	-	CAGSFGHAPYEQYF	TGTGCCGGCAGTTTTGGGCATGCCCCATACGAGCAGTACTTC
TRBV9	TRBJ2-1	-	few	CASSSGGLSYNEQFF	TGTGCCAGCAGCTCTGGGGGGCTCTCCTACAATGAGCAGTTCTTC
TRBV7-3	TRBJ2-1	TRBD1	few	CASSLRDGTGNNEQFF	TGTGCCAGCAGCTTAAGGGACGGGACAGGGAACAATGAGCAGTTCTTC
TRBV15	TRBJ2-7	-	-	CATSRDNGPAYEQYF	TGTGCCACCAGCAGAGATAACGGGCCGGCCTACGAGCAGTACTTC
TRBV6-2/TRBV6-3	TRBJ2-7	-	-	CASSLTGTYYEQYF	TGTGCCAGCAGTTTGACAGGGACTTACTACGAGCAGTACTTC
TRBV6-2/TRBV6-3	TRBJ2-1	TRBD1	-	CASSGPYAGGRLNEQFF	TGTGCCAGCAGCGGACCCTACGCAGGGGGACGATTGAATGAGCAGTTCTTC
TRBV5-1	TRBJ2-1	TRBD2	-	CASSPRAGNSYNEQFF	TGCGCCAGCAGCCCTAGAGCGGGAAACTCCTACAATGAGCAGTTCTTC
TRBV6-6	TRBJ2-2	-	-	CASRALGDTGELFF	TGTGCCAGCCGGGCCTTAGGGGACACCGGGGAGCTGTTTTTT
TRBV7-9	TRBJ2-7	TRBD2	-	CASMLAGGPYEQYF	TGTGCCAGCATGTTGGCGGGGGGACCTTACGAGCAGTACTTC
TRBV3-1	TRBJ2-5	-	few	CASSQEGTLETQYF	TGTGCCAGCAGCCAAGAGGGGACATTGGAGACCCAGTACTTC
TRBV3-1	TRBJ1-1	-	many	CASARLSGGEAFF	TGTGCCAGCGCCCGTCTTTCCGGGGGAGAAGCTTTCTTT
TRBV4-1	TRBJ2-4	-	few	CASSPEDPVAKNIQYF	TGCGCCAGCAGCCCCGAGGACCCGGTAGCCAAAAACATTCAGTACTTC
TRBV4-1	TRBJ2-7	-	-	CASSQPGFDEQYF	TGCGCCAGCAGCCAGCCAGGGTTCGACGAGCAGTACTTC
TRBV12-3/TRBV12-4	TRBJ2-7	-	few	CASSSMGPLSYEQYF	TGTGCCAGCAGTAGCATGGGACCACTCTCCTACGAGCAGTACTTC
TRBV9	TRBJ2-7	-	few	CASSIGQLGPYEQYF	TGTGCCAGCAGCATAGGACAATTAGGTCCCTACGAGCAGTACTTC
TRBV3-1	TRBJ1-5	TRBD1	-	CASSQNGAQGIQPQHF	TGTGCCAGCAGCCAAAACGGAGCACAGGGGATCCAGCCCCAGCATTTT
TRBV9	TRBJ2-1	-	few	CASSVAANGESSYNEQFF	TGTGCCAGCAGCGTAGCCGCGAATGGGGAGAGCTCCTACAATGAGCAGTTCTTC
TRBV11-2	TRBJ2-1	-	-	CASSLDVEQFF	TGTGCCAGCAGCTTAGACGTTGAGCAGTTCTTC
TRBV3-1	TRBJ2-1	TRBD2	-	CASSPGGASANEQFF	TGTGCCAGCAGCCCCGGGGGGGCTTCGGCCAATGAGCAGTTCTTC
TRBV29-1	TRBJ2-3	-	-	CSVDPSGLGTDTQYF	TGCAGCGTTGATCCATCAGGGTTGGGCACAGATACGCAGTATTTT
TRBV10-3	TRBJ1-2	-	-	CAISLDYGYTF	TGTGCCATCAGCCTGGACTATGGCTACACCTTC
TRBV5-1	TRBJ2-5	-	-	CASKEDIKETQYF	TGCGCCAGCAAAGAAGACATAAAAGAGACCCAGTACTTC
TRBV9	TRBJ2-3	-	-	CASSPGLAYTDTQYF	TGTGCCAGCAGCCCTGGGTTGGCCTACACAGATACGCAGTATTTT
TRBV3-1	TRBJ2-5	TRBD2	-	CATQRGMETQYF	TGTGCCACCCAGCGGGGGATGGAGACCCAGTACTTC
TRBV28	TRBJ2-3	-	-	CASTPPRGTQYF	TGTGCCAGCACTCCTCCCCGGGGGACGCAGTATTTT
TRBV29-1	TRBJ2-3	-	-	CSAVGTGTDTQYF	TGCAGCGCTGTGGGGACTGGCACAGATACGCAGTATTTT
TRBV5-4	TRBJ2-1	-	many	CASSQSGSFREQFF	TGTGCCAGCTCACAATCGGGCTCTTTTAGGGAGCAGTTCTTC
TRBV6-5	TRBJ1-5	TRBD1	-	CASSTRQGVNQPQHF	TGTGCCAGCAGTACTCGACAGGGGGTAAATCAGCCCCAGCATTTT
TRBV3-1	TRBJ1-2	TRBD1	few	CASSRDGVQGSHYGYTF	TGTGCCAGCAGCCGAGACGGTGTACAGGGGAGTCACTATGGCTACACCTTC